This T cell receptor beta chain is from a study of cytomegalovirus exposure and HLA in healthy donors. The PCR employed 60 Vbeta primers together with 13 Jbeta primers. Here immunoSEQ multiplex PCR was the method, and the copy in TCRdb shows in-frame clones only, minus some. This sample yields about 160,000 clones, of which approximately 80% are seen a single time; about 9.9% belongs to the top ten. J gave up 9 bases and V 2 bases, and 5 bases lay outside the gene matches. CDR1 and CDR2 from the germline V gene are WSHSY and SAAADI. There are 15 residues in the CDR3. The sequence came from a man aged 18 to 35 in good health and CMV-seropositive. The sequencing input was PBMCs. The chain uses TRBV10-2 and TRBJ2-5; TRBD2 aligns across 14 bases. CDR3 sequence (DNA): TGCGCCAGCAGTGAGGGGGGACTAGCGGGAGCCTCCCAGTACTTC. Amino acid sequence: CASSEGGLAGASQYF.